This T cell receptor (beta chain) comes out of a study of blood T cell repertoires in COVID-19. Recovered Cohort 3 donors showed two negative PCRs, clearance, or symptom resolution. This CDR3 is 14 amino acids long. Germline V gene lookup returns CDR1 SGHAT and CDR2 FQNNGV. V shed 4 bases and J shed 4 bases, with 12 bases lying between them. Sequenced by immunoSEQ multiplex PCR; TCRdb stores in-frame clones only, minus some. Here the sample spans around 310,000 clones, around nine tenths being singletons. The V call is TRBV11-2, the J call TRBJ2-3, with D hard to call. The sequencing input was PBMCs or T cells enriched from blood (not recorded which). This TCR derives from a young woman who had recovered from COVID-19. The CDR3 sequence: CASSSADFSDTQYF. Written as DNA, the CDR3 is TGTGCCAGCAGCTCAGCCGACTTTTCAGATACGCAGTATTTT.